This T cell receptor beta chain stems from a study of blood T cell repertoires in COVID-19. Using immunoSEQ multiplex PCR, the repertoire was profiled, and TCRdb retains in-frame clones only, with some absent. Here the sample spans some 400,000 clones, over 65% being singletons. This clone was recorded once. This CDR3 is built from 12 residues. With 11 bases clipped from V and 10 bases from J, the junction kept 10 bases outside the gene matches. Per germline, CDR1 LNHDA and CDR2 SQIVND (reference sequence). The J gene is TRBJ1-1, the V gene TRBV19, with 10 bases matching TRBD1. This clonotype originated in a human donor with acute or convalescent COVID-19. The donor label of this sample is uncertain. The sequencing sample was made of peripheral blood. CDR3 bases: TGTGCCGGACGGGGGAGGACAGGGGGAGCTTTCTTT. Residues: CAGRGRTGGAFF.